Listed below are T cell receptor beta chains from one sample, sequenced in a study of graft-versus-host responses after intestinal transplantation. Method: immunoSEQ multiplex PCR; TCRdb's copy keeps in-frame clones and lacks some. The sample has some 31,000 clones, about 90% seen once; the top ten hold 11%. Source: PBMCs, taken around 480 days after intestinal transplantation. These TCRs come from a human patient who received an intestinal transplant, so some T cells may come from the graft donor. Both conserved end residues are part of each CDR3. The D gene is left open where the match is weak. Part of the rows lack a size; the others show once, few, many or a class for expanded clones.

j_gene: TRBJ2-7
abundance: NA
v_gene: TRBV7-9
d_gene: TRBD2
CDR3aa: CASSLPGGAGAYTVQYF
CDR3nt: TGTGCCAGCAGCTTACCCGGGGGGGCGGGAGCCTATACGGTGCAGTACTTC

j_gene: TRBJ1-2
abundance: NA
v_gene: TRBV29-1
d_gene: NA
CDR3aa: CSVARGELSYGYTF
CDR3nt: TGCAGCGTTGCTAGGGGGGAGCTTTCCTATGGCTACACCTTC

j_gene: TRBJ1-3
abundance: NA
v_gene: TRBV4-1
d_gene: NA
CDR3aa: CASSQDTGLPGNTIYF
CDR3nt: TGCGCCAGCAGCCAAGATACGGGACTACCTGGAAACACCATATATTTT

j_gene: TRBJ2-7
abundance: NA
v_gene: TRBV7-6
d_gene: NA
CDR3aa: CASSLSLDETYEQYF
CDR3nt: TGTGCCAGCAGCTTATCTCTCGACGAGACCTACGAGCAGTACTTC

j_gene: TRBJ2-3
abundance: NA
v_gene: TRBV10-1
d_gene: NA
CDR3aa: CASSLRPADTQYF
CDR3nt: TGCGCCAGTTCGCTTAGGCCGGCGGATACGCAGTATTTT

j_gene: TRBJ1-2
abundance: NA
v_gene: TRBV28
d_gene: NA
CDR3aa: CASSLIGPDYGYTF
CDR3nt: TGTGCCAGCAGCCTCATCGGCCCCGACTATGGCTACACCTTC

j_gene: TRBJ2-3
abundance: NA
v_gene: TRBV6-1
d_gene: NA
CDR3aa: CASRSGDTQYF
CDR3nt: TGTGCCAGCAGGAGCGGGGATACGCAGTATTTT

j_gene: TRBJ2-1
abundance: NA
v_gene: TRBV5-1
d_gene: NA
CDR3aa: CASTLLPSYNEQFF
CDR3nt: TGCGCCAGCACCCTCCTCCCTTCATACAATGAGCAGTTCTTC

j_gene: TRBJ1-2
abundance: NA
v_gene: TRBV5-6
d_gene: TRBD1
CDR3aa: CASSLEQGVNYGYTF
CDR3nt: TGTGCCAGCAGCTTGGAACAGGGGGTTAACTATGGCTACACCTTC

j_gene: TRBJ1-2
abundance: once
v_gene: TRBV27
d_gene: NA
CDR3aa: CASSLSHTLLNYGYTF
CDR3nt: TGTGCCAGCAGTTTATCGCACACCCTCCTTAACTATGGCTACACCTTC

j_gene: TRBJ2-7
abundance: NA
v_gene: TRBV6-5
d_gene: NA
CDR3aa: CASRGNLVSSYEQYF
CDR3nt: TGTGCCAGCAGGGGGAATTTAGTATCCTCCTACGAGCAGTACTTC

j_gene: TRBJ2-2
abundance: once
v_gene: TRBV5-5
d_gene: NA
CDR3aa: CASSPWADYTGELFF
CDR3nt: TGTGCCAGCAGCCCGTGGGCCGATTACACCGGGGAGCTGTTTTTT

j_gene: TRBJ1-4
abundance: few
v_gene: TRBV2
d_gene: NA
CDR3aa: CASSPTFAKESLFF
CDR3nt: TGTGCCAGCAGTCCCACCTTTGCAAAGGAGAGTCTGTTTTTT

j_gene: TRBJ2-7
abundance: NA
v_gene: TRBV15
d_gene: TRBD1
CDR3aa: CATSRAGTASYEQYF
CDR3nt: TGTGCCACCAGCAGAGCGGGGACAGCGTCCTACGAGCAGTACTTC

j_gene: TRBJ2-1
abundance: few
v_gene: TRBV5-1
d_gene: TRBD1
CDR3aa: CASSFNGQGTGYNEQFF
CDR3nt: TGCGCCAGCAGCTTCAACGGACAGGGGACGGGCTACAATGAGCAGTTCTTC

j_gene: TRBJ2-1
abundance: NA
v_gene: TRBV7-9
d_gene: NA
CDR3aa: CASSLSAPAGEQFF
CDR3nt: TGTGCCAGCAGCTTATCAGCTCCGGCCGGGGAGCAGTTCTTC

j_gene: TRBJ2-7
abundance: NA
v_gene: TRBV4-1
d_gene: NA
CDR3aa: CASSSRFSSSYEQYF
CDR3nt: TGCGCCAGCAGCTCTAGGTTTTCAAGCTCCTACGAGCAGTACTTC

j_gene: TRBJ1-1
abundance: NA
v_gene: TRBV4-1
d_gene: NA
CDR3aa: CASSQVTVNTEAFF
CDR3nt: TGCGCCAGCAGCCAAGTCACAGTGAACACTGAAGCTTTCTTT

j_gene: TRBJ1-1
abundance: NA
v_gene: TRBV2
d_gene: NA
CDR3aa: CATTPRVRSNTEAFF
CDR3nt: TGTGCCACAACCCCCAGGGTACGTTCGAACACTGAAGCTTTCTTT

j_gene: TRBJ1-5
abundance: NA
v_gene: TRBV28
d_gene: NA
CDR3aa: CASSAFSQPQHF
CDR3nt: TGTGCCAGCAGTGCTTTTAGTCAGCCCCAGCATTTT

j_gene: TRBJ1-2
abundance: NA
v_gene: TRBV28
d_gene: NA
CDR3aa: CASSLLQGDYGYTF
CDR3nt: TGTGCCAGCAGTTTATTACAGGGAGACTATGGCTACACCTTC

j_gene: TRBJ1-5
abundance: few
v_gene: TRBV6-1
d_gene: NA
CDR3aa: CAAGGAVGNQPQHF
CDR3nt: TGTGCCGCGGGGGGGGCGGTGGGCAATCAGCCCCAGCATTTT

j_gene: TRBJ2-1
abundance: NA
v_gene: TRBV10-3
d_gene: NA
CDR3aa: CAISDGGEQFF
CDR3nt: TGTGCCATCAGTGATGGTGGGGAGCAGTTCTTC

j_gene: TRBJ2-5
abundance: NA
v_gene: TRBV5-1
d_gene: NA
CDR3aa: CASSSSVETQYF
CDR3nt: TGCGCCAGCAGTTCCTCAGTGGAGACCCAGTACTTC

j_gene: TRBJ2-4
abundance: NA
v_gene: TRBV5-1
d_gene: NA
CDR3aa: CASSLGAKNIQYF
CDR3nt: TGCGCCAGCAGCTTAGGAGCCAAAAACATTCAGTACTTC

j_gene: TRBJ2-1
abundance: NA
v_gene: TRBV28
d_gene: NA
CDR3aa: CASSPPRTGPWREDEQFF
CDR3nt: TGCGCCAGCAGTCCCCCCCGTACGGGTCCTTGGAGGGAGGATGAGCAGTTCTTC

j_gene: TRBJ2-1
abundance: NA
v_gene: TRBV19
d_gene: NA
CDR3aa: CASSIWAGPMDEQFF
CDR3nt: TGTGCCAGTAGTATTTGGGCAGGACCCATGGATGAGCAGTTCTTC

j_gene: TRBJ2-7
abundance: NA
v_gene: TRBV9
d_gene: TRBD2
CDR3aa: CASSVGSGGSSYEQYF
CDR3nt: TGTGCCAGCAGCGTAGGTAGCGGGGGAAGCTCCTACGAGCAGTACTTC

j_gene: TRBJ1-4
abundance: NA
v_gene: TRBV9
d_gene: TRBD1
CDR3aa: CASSGQGAEKLFF
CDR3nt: TGTGCCAGCAGCGGACAGGGGGCTGAAAAACTGTTTTTT

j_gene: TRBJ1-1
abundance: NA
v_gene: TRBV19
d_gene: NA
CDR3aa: CASSTHTGTEAFF
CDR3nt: TGTGCCAGTAGTACTCATACGGGTACTGAAGCTTTCTTT

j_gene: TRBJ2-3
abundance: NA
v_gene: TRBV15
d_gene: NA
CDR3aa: CATSRASGSTDTQYF
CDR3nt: TGTGCCACCAGCAGAGCGAGCGGGAGCACAGATACGCAGTATTTT

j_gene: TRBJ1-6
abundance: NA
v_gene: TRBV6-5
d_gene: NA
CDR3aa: CASSYLGSRAPLHF
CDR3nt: TGTGCCAGCAGTTACTTGGGCAGCAGGGCACCCCTCCACTTT

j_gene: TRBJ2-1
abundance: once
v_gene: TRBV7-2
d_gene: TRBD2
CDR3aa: CASSSGLAGYNEQFF
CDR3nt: TGTGCCAGCAGCTCGGGACTAGCGGGATACAATGAGCAGTTCTTC

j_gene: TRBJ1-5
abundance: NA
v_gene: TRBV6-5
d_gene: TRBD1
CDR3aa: CASSSSDRGDQPQHF
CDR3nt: TGTGCCAGCAGTTCCTCGGACAGGGGAGACCAGCCCCAGCATTTT

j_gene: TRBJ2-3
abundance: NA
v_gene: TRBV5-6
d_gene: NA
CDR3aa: CASSLEPGSRDTQYF
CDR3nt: TGTGCCAGCAGCTTGGAGCCAGGGTCGAGAGATACGCAGTATTTT

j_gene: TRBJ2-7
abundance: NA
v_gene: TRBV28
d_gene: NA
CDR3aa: CASSPLGGTYEQYF
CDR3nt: TGTGCCAGCAGTCCTCTTGGGGGAACCTACGAGCAGTACTTC

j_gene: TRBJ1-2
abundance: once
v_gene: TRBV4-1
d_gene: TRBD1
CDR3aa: CASSQGTGDGYTF
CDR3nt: TGCGCCAGCAGCCAAGGGACAGGGGATGGCTACACCTTC

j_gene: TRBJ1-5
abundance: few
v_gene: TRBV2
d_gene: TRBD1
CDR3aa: CASSGAGTGPQPQHF
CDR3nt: TGTGCCAGCAGTGGGGCTGGGACAGGGCCTCAGCCCCAGCATTTT

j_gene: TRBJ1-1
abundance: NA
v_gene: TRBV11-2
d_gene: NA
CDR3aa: CASSLASKNTEAFF
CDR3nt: TGTGCCAGCAGCTTAGCCTCAAAAAACACTGAAGCTTTCTTT

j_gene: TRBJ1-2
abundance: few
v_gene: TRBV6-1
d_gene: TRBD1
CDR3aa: CASSRQGARSGDYAF
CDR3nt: TGTGCCAGCAGCCGACAGGGGGCGAGGTCGGGGGACTACGCCTTC

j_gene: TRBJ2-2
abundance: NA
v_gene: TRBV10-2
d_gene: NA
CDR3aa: CASSEWLAQNDGELFF
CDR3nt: TGCGCCAGCAGTGAATGGCTAGCCCAGAATGACGGGGAGCTGTTTTTT

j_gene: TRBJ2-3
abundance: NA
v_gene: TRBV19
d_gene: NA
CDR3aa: CASSILDTQYF
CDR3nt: TGTGCCAGTAGTATCTTAGATACGCAGTATTTT

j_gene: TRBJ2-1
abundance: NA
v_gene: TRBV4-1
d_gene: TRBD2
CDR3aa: CASSLLGGGDDEQFF
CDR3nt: TGCGCCAGCAGCCTCCTCGGCGGGGGGGACGATGAGCAGTTCTTC

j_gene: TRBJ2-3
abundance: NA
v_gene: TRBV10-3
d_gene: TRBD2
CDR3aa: CAISEVSGSGIDTQYF
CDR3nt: TGTGCCATCAGTGAGGTTAGCGGGAGTGGAATAGATACGCAGTATTTT